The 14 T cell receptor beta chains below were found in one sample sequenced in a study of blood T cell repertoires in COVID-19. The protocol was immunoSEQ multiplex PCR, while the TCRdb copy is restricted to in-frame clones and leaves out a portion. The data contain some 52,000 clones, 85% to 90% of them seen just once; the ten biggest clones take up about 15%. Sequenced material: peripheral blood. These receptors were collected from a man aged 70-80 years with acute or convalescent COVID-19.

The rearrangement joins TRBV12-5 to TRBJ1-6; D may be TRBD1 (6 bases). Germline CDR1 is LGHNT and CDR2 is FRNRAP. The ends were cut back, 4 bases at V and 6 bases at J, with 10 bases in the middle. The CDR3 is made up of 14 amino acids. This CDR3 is CASGSGVGNSPLHF. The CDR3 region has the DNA TGTGCTAGTGGTTCAGGGGTCGGTAATTCACCCCTCCACTTT.

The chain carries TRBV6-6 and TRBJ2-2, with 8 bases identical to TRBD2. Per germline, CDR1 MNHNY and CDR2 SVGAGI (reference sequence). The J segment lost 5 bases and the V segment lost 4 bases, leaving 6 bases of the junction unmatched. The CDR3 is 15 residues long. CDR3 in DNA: TGTGCCAGCAGTTTTACTAGCGGAGGGACCGGGGAGCTGTTTTTT. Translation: CASSFTSGGTGELFF.

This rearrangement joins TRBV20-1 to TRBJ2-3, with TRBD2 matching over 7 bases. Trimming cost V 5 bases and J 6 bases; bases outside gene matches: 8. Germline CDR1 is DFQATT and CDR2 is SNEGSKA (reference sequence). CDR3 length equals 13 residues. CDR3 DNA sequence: TGCAGTGCTGGTGGGGGGGGAAGGGATACGCAGTATTTT. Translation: CSAGGGGRDTQYF.

Here the CDR3 DNA reads TGTGCCAGCAGCCCCAGGACAGGGCACCCCGCCGAAGCTTTCTTT. It encodes CASSPRTGHPAEAFF. The chain couples TRBV6-2 or TRBV6-3 to TRBJ1-1; 8 bases agree with TRBD1. CDR3 length: 15 amino acids. Unmatched junction bases numbered 14, after V lost 6 bases and J lost 8 bases. Germline V lookup: CDR1 MNHEY, CDR2 SVGEGT.

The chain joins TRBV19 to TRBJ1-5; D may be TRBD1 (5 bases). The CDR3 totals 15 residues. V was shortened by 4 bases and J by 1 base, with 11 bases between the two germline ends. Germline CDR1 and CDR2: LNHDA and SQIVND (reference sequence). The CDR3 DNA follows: TGTGCCAGTAGTACAAAGGACATAAGCAATCAGCCCCAGCATTTT. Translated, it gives CASSTKDISNQPQHF.

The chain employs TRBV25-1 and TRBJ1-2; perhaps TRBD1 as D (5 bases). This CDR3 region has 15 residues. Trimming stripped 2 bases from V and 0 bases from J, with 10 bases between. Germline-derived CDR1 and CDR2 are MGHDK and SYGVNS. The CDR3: CASSEGGGTNYGYTF. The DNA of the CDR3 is TGTGCCAGCAGTGAAGGGGGAGGTACTAACTATGGCTACACCTTC.

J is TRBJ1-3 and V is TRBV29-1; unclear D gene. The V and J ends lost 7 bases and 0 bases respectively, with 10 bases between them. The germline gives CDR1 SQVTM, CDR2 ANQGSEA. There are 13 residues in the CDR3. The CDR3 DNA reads TGCAGCGCTGAGGCTTTCTCTGGAAACACCATATATTTT. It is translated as CSAEAFSGNTIYF.

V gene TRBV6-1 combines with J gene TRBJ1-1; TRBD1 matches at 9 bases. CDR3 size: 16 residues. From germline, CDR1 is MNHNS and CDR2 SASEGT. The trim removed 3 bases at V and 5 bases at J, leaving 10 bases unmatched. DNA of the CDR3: TGTGCCAGCAGTGACCCTTACCGACAGGGGGGGACTGAAGCTTTCTTT. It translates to CASSDPYRQGGTEAFF.

The CDR3 DNA reads TGCGCCAGCAGCGCCCGGGACAGGGTGAGTGAAGCTTTCTTT. It yields the protein CASSARDRVSEAFF. The chain recombines TRBV4-1 with TRBJ1-1; 9 bases are shared with TRBD1. Germline CDR1 and CDR2: MGHRA and YSYEKL. The length of the CDR3 is 14 residues. Unmatched junction bases numbered 8, after V lost 5 bases and J lost 7 bases.

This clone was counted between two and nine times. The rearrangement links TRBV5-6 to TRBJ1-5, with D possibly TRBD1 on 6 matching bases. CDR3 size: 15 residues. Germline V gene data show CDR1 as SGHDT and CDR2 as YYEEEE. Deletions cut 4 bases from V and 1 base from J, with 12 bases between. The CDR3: CASSKQDRSNQPQHF. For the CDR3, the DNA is TGTGCCAGCAGCAAACAGGACAGAAGCAATCAGCCCCAGCATTTT.

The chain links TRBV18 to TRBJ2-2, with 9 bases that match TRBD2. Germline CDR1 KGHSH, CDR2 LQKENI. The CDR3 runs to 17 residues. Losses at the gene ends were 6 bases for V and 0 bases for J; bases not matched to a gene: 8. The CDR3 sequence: CASSPPGLASNTGELFF. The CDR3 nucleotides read TGTGCCAGCTCCCCTCCGGGACTAGCTTCGAACACCGGGGAGCTGTTTTTT.

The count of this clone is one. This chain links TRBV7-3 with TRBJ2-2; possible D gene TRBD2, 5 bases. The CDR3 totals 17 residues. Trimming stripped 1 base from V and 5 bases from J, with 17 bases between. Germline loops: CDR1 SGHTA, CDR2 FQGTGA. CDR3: CASSLNVDGVKTGELFF. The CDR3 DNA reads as TGTGCCAGCAGCTTAAATGTAGACGGGGTAAAAACCGGGGAGCTGTTTTTT. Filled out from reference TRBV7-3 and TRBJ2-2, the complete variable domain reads GAGVSQTPSNKVTEKGKYVELRCDPISGHTALYWYRQSLGQGPEFLIYFQGTGAADDSGLPNDRFFAVRPEGSVSTLKIQRTERGDSAVYLCASSLNVDGVKTGELFFGEGSRLTVL.

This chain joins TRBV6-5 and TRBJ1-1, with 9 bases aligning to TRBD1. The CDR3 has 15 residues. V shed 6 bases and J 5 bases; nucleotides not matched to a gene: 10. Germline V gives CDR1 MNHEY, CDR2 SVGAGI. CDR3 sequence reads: CASSSAGQGETEAFF. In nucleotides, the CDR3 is TGTGCCAGCAGCTCCGCGGGACAGGGAGAAACTGAAGCTTTCTTT.

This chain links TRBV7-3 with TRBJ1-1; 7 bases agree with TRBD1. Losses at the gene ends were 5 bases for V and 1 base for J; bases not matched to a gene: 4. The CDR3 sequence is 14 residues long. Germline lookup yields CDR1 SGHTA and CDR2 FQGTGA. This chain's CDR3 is CASSQQGRNTEAFF. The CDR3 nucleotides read TGTGCCAGCAGCCAACAGGGGAGGAACACTGAAGCTTTCTTT.